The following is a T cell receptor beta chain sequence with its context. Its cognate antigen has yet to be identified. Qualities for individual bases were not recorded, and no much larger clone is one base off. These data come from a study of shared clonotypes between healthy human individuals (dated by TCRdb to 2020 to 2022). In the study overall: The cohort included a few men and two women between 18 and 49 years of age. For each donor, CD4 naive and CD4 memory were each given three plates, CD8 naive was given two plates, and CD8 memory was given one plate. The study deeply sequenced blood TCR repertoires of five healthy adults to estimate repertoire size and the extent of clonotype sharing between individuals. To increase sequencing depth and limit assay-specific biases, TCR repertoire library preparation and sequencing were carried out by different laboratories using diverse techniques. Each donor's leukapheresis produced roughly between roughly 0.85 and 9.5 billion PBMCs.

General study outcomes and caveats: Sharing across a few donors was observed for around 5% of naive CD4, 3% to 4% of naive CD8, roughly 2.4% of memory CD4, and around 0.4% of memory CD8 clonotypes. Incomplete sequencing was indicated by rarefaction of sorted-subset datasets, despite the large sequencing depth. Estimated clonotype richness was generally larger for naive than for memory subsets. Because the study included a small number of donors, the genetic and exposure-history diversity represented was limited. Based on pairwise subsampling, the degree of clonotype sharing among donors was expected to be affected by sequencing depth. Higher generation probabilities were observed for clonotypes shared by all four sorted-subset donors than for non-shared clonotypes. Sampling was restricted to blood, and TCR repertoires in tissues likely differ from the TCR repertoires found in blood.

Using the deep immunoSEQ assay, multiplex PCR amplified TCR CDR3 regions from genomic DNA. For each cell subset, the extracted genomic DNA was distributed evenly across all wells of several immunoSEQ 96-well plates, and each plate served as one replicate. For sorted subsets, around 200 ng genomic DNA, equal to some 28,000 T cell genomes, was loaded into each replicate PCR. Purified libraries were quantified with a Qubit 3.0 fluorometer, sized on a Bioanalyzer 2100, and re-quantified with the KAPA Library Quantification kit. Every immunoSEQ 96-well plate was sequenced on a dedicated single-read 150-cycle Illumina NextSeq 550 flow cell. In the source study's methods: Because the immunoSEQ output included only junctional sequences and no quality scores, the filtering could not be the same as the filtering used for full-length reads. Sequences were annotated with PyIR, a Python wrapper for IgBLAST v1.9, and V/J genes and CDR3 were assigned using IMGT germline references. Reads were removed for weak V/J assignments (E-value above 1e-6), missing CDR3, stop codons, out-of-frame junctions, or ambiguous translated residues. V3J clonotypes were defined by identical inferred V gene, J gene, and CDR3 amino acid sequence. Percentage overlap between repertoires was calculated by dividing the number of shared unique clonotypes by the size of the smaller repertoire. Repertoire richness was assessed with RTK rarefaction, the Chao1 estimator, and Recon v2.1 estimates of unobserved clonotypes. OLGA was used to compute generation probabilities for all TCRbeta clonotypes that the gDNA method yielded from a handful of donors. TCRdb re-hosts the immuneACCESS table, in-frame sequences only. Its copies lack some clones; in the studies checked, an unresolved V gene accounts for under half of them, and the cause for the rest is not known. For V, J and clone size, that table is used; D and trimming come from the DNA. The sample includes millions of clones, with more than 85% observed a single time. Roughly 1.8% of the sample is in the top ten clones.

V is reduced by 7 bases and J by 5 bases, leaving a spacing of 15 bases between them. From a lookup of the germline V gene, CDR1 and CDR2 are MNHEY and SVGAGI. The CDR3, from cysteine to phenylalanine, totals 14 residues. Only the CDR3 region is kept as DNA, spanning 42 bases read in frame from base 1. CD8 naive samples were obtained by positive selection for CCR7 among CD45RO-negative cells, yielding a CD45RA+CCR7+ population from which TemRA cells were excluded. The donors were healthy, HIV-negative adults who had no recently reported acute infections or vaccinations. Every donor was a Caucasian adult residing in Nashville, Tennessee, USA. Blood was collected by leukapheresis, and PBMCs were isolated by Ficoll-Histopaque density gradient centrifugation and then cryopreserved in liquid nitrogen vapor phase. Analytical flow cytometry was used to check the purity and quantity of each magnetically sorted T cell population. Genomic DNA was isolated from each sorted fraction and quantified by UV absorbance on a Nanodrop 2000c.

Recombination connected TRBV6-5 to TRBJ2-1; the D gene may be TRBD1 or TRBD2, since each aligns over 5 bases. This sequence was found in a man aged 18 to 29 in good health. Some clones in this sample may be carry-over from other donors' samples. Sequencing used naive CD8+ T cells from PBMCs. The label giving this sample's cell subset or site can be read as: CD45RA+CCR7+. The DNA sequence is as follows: TGTGCCAGCACCCGGGGACCAGAAGACAATGAGCAGTTCTTC. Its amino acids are CASTRGPEDNEQFF.